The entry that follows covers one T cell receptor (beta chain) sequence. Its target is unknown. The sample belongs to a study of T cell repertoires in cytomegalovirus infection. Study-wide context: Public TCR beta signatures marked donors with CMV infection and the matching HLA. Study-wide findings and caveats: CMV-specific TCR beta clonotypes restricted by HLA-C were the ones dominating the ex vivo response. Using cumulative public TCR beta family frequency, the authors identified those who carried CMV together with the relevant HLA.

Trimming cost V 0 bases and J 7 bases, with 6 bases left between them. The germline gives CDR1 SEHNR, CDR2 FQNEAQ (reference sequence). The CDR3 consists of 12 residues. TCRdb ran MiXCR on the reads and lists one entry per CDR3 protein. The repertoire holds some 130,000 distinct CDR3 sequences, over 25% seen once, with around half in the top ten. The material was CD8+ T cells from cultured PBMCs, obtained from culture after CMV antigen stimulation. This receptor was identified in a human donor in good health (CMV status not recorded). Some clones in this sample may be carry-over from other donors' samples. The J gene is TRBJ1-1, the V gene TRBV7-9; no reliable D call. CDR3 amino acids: CASSLASSEAFF. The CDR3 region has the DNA TGTGCCAGCAGCTTAGCATCGAGTGAAGCTTTCTTT.